The rows below give T cell receptor beta chains drawn from one sample of a study of molecular identifiers for immune sequencing clone quantification. TCRdb re-derived calls from the PCR reads in MiXCR, one entry per CDR3 protein. The table includes approximately 630,000 distinct CDR3 sequences, about 25% detected once. Material: naive CD8+ T cells from blood, with Jurkat cell RNA spiked in. These receptors all come from a human donor in good health. Some libraries in this study had Jurkat cell RNA spiked in. Both conserved end residues are part of each CDR3. The D gene is left open where the match is weak. Where a row states a size, it is once, few, many or the class of an expanded clone; other rows omit it.

TRBJ1-5,TRBV19,few,12,-,CASTGEGLAQHF,TGTGCCAGTACCGGCGAGGGTCTGGCCCAGCATTTT
TRBJ2-1,TRBV11-2,many,16,TRBD2,CASSLDVLAGYNEQFF,TGTGCCAGCAGCTTAGATGTACTAGCGGGGTACAATGAGCAGTTCTTC
TRBJ2-5,TRBV6-5,many,15,TRBD2,CASSFSSGEQETQYF,TGTGCCAGCAGTTTCTCTAGCGGAGAACAAGAGACCCAGTACTTC
TRBJ2-7,TRBV11-2,many,14,-,CASSLGTGLYEQYF,TGTGCCAGCAGCTTGGGTACGGGGTTATACGAGCAGTACTTC
TRBJ2-7,TRBV5-4,many,16,-,CASSLDNTASSYEQYF,TGTGCCAGCAGCTTGGACAACACCGCGAGCTCCTACGAGCAGTACTTC
TRBJ2-1,TRBV6-2/TRBV6-3,few,17,-,CASSSYRLGASYNEQFF,TGTGCCAGCAGTAGCTACCGTCTCGGGGCATCCTACAATGAGCAGTTCTTC
TRBJ1-5,TRBV21-1,-,16,-,CASSNSGGGDHQPQHF,TGTGCCAGCAGCAACAGTGGGGGCGGGGACCATCAGCCCCAGCATTTT
TRBJ2-3,TRBV5-6,few,15,TRBD2,CASSPSSGDSDTQYF,TGTGCCAGCAGCCCGAGTAGCGGGGACTCAGATACGCAGTATTTT
TRBJ2-7,TRBV6-5,many,15,TRBD1,CASSYQGQGDYEQYF,TGTGCCAGCAGTTACCAGGGTCAGGGGGACTACGAGCAGTACTTC
TRBJ2-2,TRBV7-9,many,13,-,CASSFYKTGELFF,TGTGCCAGCAGCTTCTACAAAACCGGGGAGCTGTTTTTT
TRBJ1-2,TRBV12-3/TRBV12-4,many,14,-,CASSSPGIPWGYTF,TGTGCCAGCAGTTCACCGGGCATCCCCTGGGGCTACACCTTC
TRBJ1-4,TRBV9,many,14,-,CASSVGTTNEKLFF,TGTGCCAGCAGCGTAGGGACAACTAATGAAAAACTGTTTTTT
TRBJ2-1,TRBV4-1,-,16,-,CASSQGTGLSANEQFF,TGCGCCAGCAGCCAAGGGACGGGACTTTCGGCCAATGAGCAGTTCTTC
TRBJ2-1,TRBV7-2,many,12,-,CASSLAPHEQFF,TGTGCCAGCAGCTTAGCGCCTCATGAGCAGTTCTTC
TRBJ2-2,TRBV7-9,-,14,TRBD2,CASSLGTSIGELFF,TGTGCCAGCAGCTTAGGGACTAGCATCGGGGAGCTGTTTTTT
TRBJ1-5,TRBV27,-,13,-,CASKWGGDQPQHF,TGTGCCAGCAAATGGGGGGGAGATCAGCCCCAGCATTTT
TRBJ1-1,TRBV4-3,many,14,-,CASSQDMDPHEAFF,TGCGCCAGCAGCCAAGACATGGACCCCCATGAAGCTTTCTTT
TRBJ2-7,TRBV7-2,many,14,TRBD2,CASSETSGPYEQYF,TGTGCCAGCAGTGAGACTAGCGGGCCCTACGAGCAGTACTTC
TRBJ1-1,TRBV9,-,13,-,CASSVYGNTEASF,TGTGCCAGCAGCGTTTACGGCAACACTGAAGCTTCCTTT
TRBJ1-2,TRBV20-1,few,13,TRBD1,CSARGDRDYGYTF,TGCAGTGCTAGAGGGGACAGGGACTATGGCTACACCTTC
TRBJ1-1,TRBV29-1,many,14,TRBD1,CSVYTRDRVNEAFF,TGCAGCGTGTACACCCGCGACAGGGTGAATGAAGCTTTCTTT
TRBJ2-3,TRBV30,few,15,-,CAWSVGGGATDTQYF,TGTGCCTGGAGTGTAGGGGGGGGGGCCACAGATACGCAGTATTTT